Listed below are T cell receptor beta chains from one sample, sequenced in a study of Ad26.COV2.S vaccination and SARS-CoV-2 variants. TCRdb keeps only in-frame clones here, not all; method: immunoSEQ multiplex PCR. Among 300,000 to 350,000 clones listed, approximately 86% were seen once. The sequences come from peripheral blood, collected in a trial of Ad26.COV2.S vaccine versus placebo. The source is a person aged 18-65 years who received the Ad26.COV2.S COVID-19 vaccine or a placebo. The CDR3 runs from the conserved cysteine through the conserved F or W. The D gene is left open where the match is weak. The size of a clone is reported for some rows only, either as once, few or many, or as a class for expanded clones.

d_gene | j_gene | v_gene | abundance | CDR3nt | CDR3aa
NA | TRBJ1-1 | TRBV7-6 | NA | TGTGCCAGCAGCTTTACCAACACTGAAGCTTTCTTT | CASSFTNTEAFF
TRBD2 | TRBJ2-3 | TRBV5-1 | NA | TGCGCCAGCAGCTTGAATCCACTAGCGGGGGGTAATACGCAGTATTTT | CASSLNPLAGGNTQYF
TRBD1 | TRBJ1-2 | TRBV18 | few | TGTGCCAGCTCAGGGACAGGAGCATATGGCTACACCTTC | CASSGTGAYGYTF
TRBD1 | TRBJ1-4 | TRBV29-1 | NA | TGCAGCGCTCGGACAGGGTATGAAAAACTGTTTTTT | CSARTGYEKLFF
NA | TRBJ2-1 | TRBV4-1 | NA | TGCGCCAGCAGCCAAGATAGCCACTTACAGACCTACAATGAGCAGTTCTTC | CASSQDSHLQTYNEQFF
NA | TRBJ1-2 | TRBV4-2 | NA | TGTGCCAGCAGCCAAGATCCAAGACAGGCCTATGGCTACACCTTC | CASSQDPRQAYGYTF
TRBD2 | TRBJ2-1 | TRBV30 | NA | TGTGCCTGGAGTCCCCTTGGCGGGGGGGCCTCCAATGAGCAGTTCTTC | CAWSPLGGGASNEQFF
NA | TRBJ2-1 | TRBV27 | NA | TGTGCCAGCAGTTTGAGGGGTAACCCACTACCAGACAATGAGCAGTTCTTC | CASSLRGNPLPDNEQFF
TRBD2 | TRBJ2-1 | TRBV4-2 | NA | TGTGCCAGCAGCCAAGATACAGCGGGGGGCGAGGATGAGCAGTTCTTC | CASSQDTAGGEDEQFF
TRBD1 | TRBJ1-6 | TRBV3-1/TRBV3-2 | few | TGTGCCAGCAGCCCCCGGGACAGGGGGCGCTGGGCACCCCTCCACTTT | CASSPRDRGRWAPLHF
TRBD1 | TRBJ1-2 | TRBV5-1 | NA | TGCGCCAGCAGATCAGGGACAGGAGTCGAAAAGAACTATGGCTACACCTTC | CASRSGTGVEKNYGYTF
NA | TRBJ2-1 | TRBV6-5 | few | TGTGCCAGCAGTTCTCCGTTTGTCTACAATGAGCAGTTCTTC | CASSSPFVYNEQFF
NA | TRBJ1-4 | TRBV6-5 | NA | TGTGCCAGCACCTGGGGGCAGTATAATGAAAAACTGTTTTTT | CASTWGQYNEKLFF
TRBD2 | TRBJ2-1 | TRBV7-7 | once | TGTGCTAGCAGTTCACTACCGACTAGCGACCCCTACAATGAGCAGTTCTTC | CASSSLPTSDPYNEQFF
TRBD2 | TRBJ2-3 | TRBV30 | NA | TGTGCCTGGAGTGTAGCCCTAACGGGGGGGCTACCAGATACGCAGTATTTT | CAWSVALTGGLPDTQYF
TRBD1 | TRBJ1-2 | TRBV6-5 | NA | TGTGCCAGCAGAACAGGGGGCGTCTATGGCTACACCTTC | CASRTGGVYGYTF
NA | TRBJ2-1 | TRBV18 | NA | TGTGCCAGCTCTGACCCATTTGGTGAGCAGTTCTTC | CASSDPFGEQFF
NA | TRBJ2-2 | TRBV18 | NA | TGTGCCAGCTCACCACTCCCTACCGGGGAGCTGTTTTTT | CASSPLPTGELFF
TRBD2 | TRBJ2-1 | TRBV3-1/TRBV3-2 | NA | TGTGCCAGCAGCCCCCGGACTAGCGGGGGGAGAAATGAGCAGTTCTTC | CASSPRTSGGRNEQFF
NA | TRBJ2-7 | TRBV15 | once | TGTGCCACCAGCAGAGATCCGGGGTTCGAGCAGTACTTC | CATSRDPGFEQYF
NA | TRBJ2-3 | TRBV7-7 | NA | TGTGCTAGCAGCTTAGGTACGGATAGCACAGATACGCAGTATTTT | CASSLGTDSTDTQYF
NA | TRBJ1-2 | TRBV9 | NA | TGTGCCAGCAGCGTAGTTGGAGCATCCGGCTACACCTTC | CASSVVGASGYTF
TRBD2 | TRBJ2-5 | TRBV7-2 | NA | TGTGCCAGCAGCCGCAGTCTTTCGGGACTAGCGGGGGGGCCAAAGACCCAGTACTTC | CASSRSLSGLAGGPKTQYF
TRBD1 | TRBJ1-4 | TRBV7-9 | NA | TGTGCCAGCAGCATCCGGGACAGGGGGAATGAAAAACTGTTTTTT | CASSIRDRGNEKLFF
NA | TRBJ1-5 | TRBV6-6 | NA | TGTGCCAGCCGGTCAGGTCAGGGGACACGGACACAGCCCCAGCATTTT | CASRSGQGTRTQPQHF
NA | TRBJ2-5 | TRBV5-1 | NA | TGCGCCAGCAGCTTGTGGGGGCGACAGGAAGAGACCCAGTACTTC | CASSLWGRQEETQYF
NA | TRBJ2-7 | TRBV16 | NA | TGTGCCAGCAGCCAATGGTCCGTAACCTACGAGCAGTACTTC | CASSQWSVTYEQYF
NA | TRBJ1-1 | TRBV5-6 | NA | TGTGCCAGCAGCTTGACGAGGGCTGAAGCTTTCTTT | CASSLTRAEAFF
NA | TRBJ2-3 | TRBV3-1/TRBV3-2 | NA | TGTGCCAGCAGCCAAGATGGCAGGGCCCTTTCGGGAGATACGCAGTATTTT | CASSQDGRALSGDTQYF
NA | TRBJ1-1 | TRBV10-1 | NA | TGCGCCAGCAGTGAGTCGATCCTGGGTCAGGCCATCACTGAAGCTTTCTTT | CASSESILGQAITEAFF
NA | TRBJ1-1 | TRBV6-2/TRBV6-3 | NA | TGTGCCAGCAGCCTGACACAGAATGAAGCTTTCTTT | CASSLTQNEAFF
TRBD1 | TRBJ1-5 | TRBV15 | NA | TGTGCCACCAGCAGAGCGGACAGGGGGATAGGCAATCAGCCCCAGCATTTT | CATSRADRGIGNQPQHF
TRBD1 | TRBJ2-5 | TRBV5-1 | once | TGCGCCAGCAGCCCCCTGACAGGGGGCGAAGAGACCCAGTACTTC | CASSPLTGGEETQYF
TRBD1 | TRBJ2-6 | TRBV5-1 | NA | TGCGCCAGCAGCCAATACGGACAGGGAGCCTCTGGGGCCAACGTCCTGACTTTC | CASSQYGQGASGANVLTF
NA | TRBJ1-1 | TRBV30 | NA | TGTGCCGGCACCGAATTCATCGCCCCGAGGACTGAAGCTTTCTTT | CAGTEFIAPRTEAFF
TRBD1 | TRBJ1-1 | TRBV19 | NA | TGTGCCAGTAGTCCCCAGGGGGGACGAAGGACTGAAGCTTTCTTT | CASSPQGGRRTEAFF
NA | TRBJ2-5 | TRBV6-6 | NA | TGTGCCAGCAGCCCACAAACGGGGCAGCAAGAGACCCAGTACTTC | CASSPQTGQQETQYF
TRBD1 | TRBJ1-2 | TRBV30 | once | TGTGCTCGCAAGGCGGACAGGGGTTATGGCTACACCTTC | CARKADRGYGYTF
NA | TRBJ1-1 | TRBV2 | NA | TGTGCCAGCAGTGAATATAAGGGCTCCAGTGAAGCTTTCTTT | CASSEYKGSSEAFF
NA | TRBJ2-3 | TRBV5-1 | NA | TGCGCCAGCAGTTCGGCGGATACGCAGTATTTT | CASSSADTQYF
NA | TRBJ2-2 | TRBV19 | NA | TGTGCCAGTAGTATAGTTACAGGGTCGAACACCGGGGAGCTGTTTTTT | CASSIVTGSNTGELFF
NA | TRBJ1-2 | TRBV19 | NA | TGTGCCAGTAGTATGCCGCGTAGGTATGGCTACACCTTC | CASSMPRRYGYTF
TRBD2 | TRBJ2-1 | TRBV7-9 | NA | TGTGCCAGCAGCCCGAAACCGGGGGGGAATGAGCAGTTCTTC | CASSPKPGGNEQFF
NA | TRBJ1-3 | TRBV9 | NA | TGTGCCAGCAGCCCCGATTCTGGAAACACCATATATTTT | CASSPDSGNTIYF
NA | TRBJ1-3 | TRBV6-5 | NA | TGTGCCAGCAGCGACCGAAACACCATATATTTT | CASSDRNTIYF
NA | TRBJ1-5 | TRBV27 | few | TGTGCCAGCAGTCCCGGGGTACGGGACGGGCAGCCCCAGCATTTT | CASSPGVRDGQPQHF
TRBD2 | TRBJ2-3 | TRBV6-2/TRBV6-3 | NA | TGTGCCAGCAGTTACACGACTAGCGGGGGACCCACAGATACGCAGTATTTT | CASSYTTSGGPTDTQYF
NA | TRBJ1-1 | TRBV6-2/TRBV6-3 | NA | TGTGCCAGCAGTAACGGGGCCAACTGGGCTGAAGCTTTCTTT | CASSNGANWAEAFF
NA | TRBJ1-2 | TRBV12-3/TRBV12-4 | NA | TGTGCCAGCAGACGGGGATATGGCTACACCTTC | CASRRGYGYTF
NA | TRBJ1-1 | TRBV20-1 | NA | TGCAGTGTCTATCAGGGCACTGAAGCTTTCTTT | CSVYQGTEAFF
NA | TRBJ2-7 | TRBV18 | NA | TGTGCCAGCTCCAGTAAAACATTATCTACAGGTCTTCATACCTACGAGCAGTACTTC | CASSSKTLSTGLHTYEQYF
TRBD1 | TRBJ1-1 | TRBV6-2/TRBV6-3 | NA | TGTGCCAGCAGCCGGGACAGGGTTTCAACTGAAGCTTTCTTT | CASSRDRVSTEAFF
TRBD2 | TRBJ2-7 | TRBV18 | few | TGTGCCAGCTCCCTATTCCCAGCGGGGGGCGACGGAGGCTACGAGCAGTACTTC | CASSLFPAGGDGGYEQYF